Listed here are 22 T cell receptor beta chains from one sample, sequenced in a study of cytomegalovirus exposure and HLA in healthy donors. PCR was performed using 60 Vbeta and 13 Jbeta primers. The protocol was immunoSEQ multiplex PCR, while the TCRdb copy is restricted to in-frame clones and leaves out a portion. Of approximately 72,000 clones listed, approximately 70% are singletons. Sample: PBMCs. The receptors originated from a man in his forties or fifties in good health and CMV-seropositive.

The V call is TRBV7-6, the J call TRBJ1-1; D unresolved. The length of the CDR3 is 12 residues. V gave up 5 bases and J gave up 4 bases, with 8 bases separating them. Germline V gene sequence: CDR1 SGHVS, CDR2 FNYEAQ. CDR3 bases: TGTGCCAGCAGCGCCTCAGGCACTGAAGCTTTCTTT. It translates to CASSASGTEAFF.

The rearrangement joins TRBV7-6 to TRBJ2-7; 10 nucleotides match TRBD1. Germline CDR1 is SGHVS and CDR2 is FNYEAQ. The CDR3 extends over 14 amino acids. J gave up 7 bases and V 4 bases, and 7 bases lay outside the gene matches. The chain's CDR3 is CASSSRDRGGEQYF. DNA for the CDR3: TGTGCCAGCAGCTCCCGGGACAGGGGAGGTGAGCAGTACTTC.

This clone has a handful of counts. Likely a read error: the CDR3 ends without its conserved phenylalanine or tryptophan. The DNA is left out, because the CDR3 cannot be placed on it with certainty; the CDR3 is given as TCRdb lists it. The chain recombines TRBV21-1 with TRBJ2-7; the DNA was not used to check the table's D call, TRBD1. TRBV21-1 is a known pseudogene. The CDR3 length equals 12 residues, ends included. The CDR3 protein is CASSEGQGQPRS.

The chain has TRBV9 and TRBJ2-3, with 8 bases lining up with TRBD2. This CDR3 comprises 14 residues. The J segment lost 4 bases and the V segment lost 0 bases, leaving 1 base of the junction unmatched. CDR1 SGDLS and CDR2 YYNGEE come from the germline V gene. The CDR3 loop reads CASSVAGGSDTQYF. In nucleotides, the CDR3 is TGTGCCAGCAGCGTAGCGGGGGGGTCAGATACGCAGTATTTT.

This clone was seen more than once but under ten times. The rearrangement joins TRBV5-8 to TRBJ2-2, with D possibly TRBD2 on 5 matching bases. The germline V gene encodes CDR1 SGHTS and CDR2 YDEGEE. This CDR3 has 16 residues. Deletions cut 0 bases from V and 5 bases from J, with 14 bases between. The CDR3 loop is CASSLAGLARTGELFF. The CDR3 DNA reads TGTGCCAGCAGCTTGGCAGGCCTAGCTAGGACCGGGGAGCTGTTTTTT.

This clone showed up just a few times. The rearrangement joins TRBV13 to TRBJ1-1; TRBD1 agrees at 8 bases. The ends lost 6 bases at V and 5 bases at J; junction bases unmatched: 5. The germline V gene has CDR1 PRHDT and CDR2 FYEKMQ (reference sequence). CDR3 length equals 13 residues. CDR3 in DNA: TGTGCCAGCAGTAAATACAGGGGGACTGAAGCTTTCTTT. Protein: CASSKYRGTEAFF.

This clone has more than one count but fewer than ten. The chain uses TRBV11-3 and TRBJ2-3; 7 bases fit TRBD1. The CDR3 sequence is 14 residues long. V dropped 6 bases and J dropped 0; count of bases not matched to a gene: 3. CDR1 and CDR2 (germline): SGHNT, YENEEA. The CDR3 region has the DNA TGTGCCAGCAGTTACAGGGGTAGCACAGATACGCAGTATTTT. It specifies CASSYRGSTDTQYF.

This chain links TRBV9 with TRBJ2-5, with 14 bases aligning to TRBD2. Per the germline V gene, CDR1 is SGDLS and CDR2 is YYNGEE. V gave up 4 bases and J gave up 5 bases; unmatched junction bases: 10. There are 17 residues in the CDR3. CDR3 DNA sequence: TGTGCCAGCAGCAAACCTGGACTAGCGGGGGGACAGGAGACCCAGTACTTC. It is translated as CASSKPGLAGGQETQYF.

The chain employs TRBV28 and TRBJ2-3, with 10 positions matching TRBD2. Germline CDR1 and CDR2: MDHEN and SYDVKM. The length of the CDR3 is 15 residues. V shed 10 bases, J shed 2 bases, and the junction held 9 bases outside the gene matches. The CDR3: CATFTGTSATDTQYF. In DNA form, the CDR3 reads TGTGCCACCTTCACCGGGACTAGCGCCACAGATACGCAGTATTTT.

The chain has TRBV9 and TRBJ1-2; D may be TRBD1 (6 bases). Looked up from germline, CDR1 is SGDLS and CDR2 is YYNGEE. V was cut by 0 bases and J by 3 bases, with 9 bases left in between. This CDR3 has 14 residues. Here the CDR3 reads CASSVASGDYGYTF. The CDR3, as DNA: TGTGCCAGCAGCGTAGCCTCAGGGGACTATGGCTACACCTTC.

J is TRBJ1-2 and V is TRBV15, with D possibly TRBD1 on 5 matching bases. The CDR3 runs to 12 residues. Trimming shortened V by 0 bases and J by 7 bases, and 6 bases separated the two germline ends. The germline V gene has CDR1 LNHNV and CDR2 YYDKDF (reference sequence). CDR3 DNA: TGTGCCACCAGCAGAGACGGGGGTGGCTACACCTTC. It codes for CATSRDGGGYTF.

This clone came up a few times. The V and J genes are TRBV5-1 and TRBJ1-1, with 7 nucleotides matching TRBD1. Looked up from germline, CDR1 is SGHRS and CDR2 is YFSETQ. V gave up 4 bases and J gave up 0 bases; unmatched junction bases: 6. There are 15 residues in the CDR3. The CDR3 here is CASSIVQGMNTEAFF. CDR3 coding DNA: TGCGCCAGCAGCATAGTACAGGGGATGAACACTGAAGCTTTCTTT.

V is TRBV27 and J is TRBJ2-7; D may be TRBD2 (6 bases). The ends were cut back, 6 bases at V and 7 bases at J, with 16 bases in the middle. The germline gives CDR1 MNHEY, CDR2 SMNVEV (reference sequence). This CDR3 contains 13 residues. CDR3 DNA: TGTGCCAGCAGCTTCTTTGGGGGGTGGGAGCAGTACTTC. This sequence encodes CASSFFGGWEQYF.

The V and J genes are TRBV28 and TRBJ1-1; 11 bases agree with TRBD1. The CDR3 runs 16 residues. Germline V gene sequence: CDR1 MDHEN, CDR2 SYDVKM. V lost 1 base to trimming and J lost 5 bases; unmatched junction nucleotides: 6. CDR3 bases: TGTGCCAGCAGTTTATTCGGACAGGGGGCGTATACTGAAGCTTTCTTT. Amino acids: CASSLFGQGAYTEAFF.

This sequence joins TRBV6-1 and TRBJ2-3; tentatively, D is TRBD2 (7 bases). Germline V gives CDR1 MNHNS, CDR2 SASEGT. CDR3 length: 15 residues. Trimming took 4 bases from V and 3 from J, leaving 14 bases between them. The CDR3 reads CASSAGGARTDTQYF. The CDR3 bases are TGTGCCAGCAGTGCTGGGGGGGCCAGGACAGATACGCAGTATTTT.

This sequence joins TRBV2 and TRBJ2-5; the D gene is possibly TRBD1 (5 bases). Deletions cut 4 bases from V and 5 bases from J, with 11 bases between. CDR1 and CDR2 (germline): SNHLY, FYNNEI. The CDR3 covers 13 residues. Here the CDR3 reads CASSVQVQETQYF. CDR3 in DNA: TGTGCCAGCAGTGTACAGGTTCAGGAGACCCAGTACTTC.

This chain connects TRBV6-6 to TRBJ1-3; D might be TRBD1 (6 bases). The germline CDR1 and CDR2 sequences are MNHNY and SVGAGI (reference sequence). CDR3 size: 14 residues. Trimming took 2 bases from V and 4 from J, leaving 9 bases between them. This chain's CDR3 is CASSYGDRGNTIYF. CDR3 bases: TGTGCCAGCAGTTACGGCGACAGGGGAAACACCATATATTTT.

The CDR3 sequence: CASRTGYWTGELFF. In DNA form, the CDR3 reads TGTGCCAGTAGGACAGGGTATTGGACCGGGGAGCTGTTTTTT. The chain joins TRBV19 to TRBJ2-2; TRBD1 aligns across 7 bases. The CDR3 has 14 amino acids. V gave up 6 bases and J gave up 5 bases; unmatched junction bases: 6. The germline gives CDR1 LNHDA, CDR2 SQIVND (reference sequence). The variable domain in full, with the rest retrieved from reference TRBV19 and TRBJ2-2, is DGGITQSPKYLFRKEGQNVTLSCEQNLNHDAMYWYRQDPGQGLRLIYYSQIVNDFQKGDIAEGYSVSREKKESFPLTVTSAQKNPTAFYLCASRTGYWTGELFFGEGSRLTVL.

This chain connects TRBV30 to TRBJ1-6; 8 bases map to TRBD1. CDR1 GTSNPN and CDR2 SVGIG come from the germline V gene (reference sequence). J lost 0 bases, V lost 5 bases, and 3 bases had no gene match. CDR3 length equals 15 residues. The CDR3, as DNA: TGTGCCTGGGGACAGGGCAGCTCCTATAATTCACCCCTCCACTTT. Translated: CAWGQGSSYNSPLHF.

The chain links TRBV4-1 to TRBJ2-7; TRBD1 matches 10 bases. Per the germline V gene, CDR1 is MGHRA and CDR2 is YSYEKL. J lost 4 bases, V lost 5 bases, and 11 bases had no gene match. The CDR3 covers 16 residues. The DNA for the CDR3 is TGCGCCAGCAGCGTCTCCGGGACAGGGGCTGGTTACGAGCAGTACTTC. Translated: CASSVSGTGAGYEQYF.

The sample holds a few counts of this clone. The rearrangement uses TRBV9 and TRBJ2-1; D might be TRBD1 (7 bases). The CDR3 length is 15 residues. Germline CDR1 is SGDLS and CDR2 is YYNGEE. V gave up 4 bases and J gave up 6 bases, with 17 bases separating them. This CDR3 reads CASSLVAQGGNEQFF. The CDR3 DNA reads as TGTGCCAGCAGCCTCGTAGCTCAGGGGGGCAATGAGCAGTTCTTC.

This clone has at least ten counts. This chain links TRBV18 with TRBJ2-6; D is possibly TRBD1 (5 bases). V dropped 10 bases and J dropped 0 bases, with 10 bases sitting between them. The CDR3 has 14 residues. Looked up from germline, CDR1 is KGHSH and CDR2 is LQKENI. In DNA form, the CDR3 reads TGTGCCACTAAAGGGGTCTCTGGGGCCAACGTCCTGACTTTC. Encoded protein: CATKGVSGANVLTF.